This TCR beta chain comes out of a study of cytomegalovirus exposure and HLA in healthy donors. V was clipped by 1 base and J by 4 bases, with 9 bases between them. The CDR3 runs to 15 residues. Germline CDR1 reads SGHNT; CDR2 reads YYREEE (reference sequence). The PCR used 60 Vbeta and 13 Jbeta primers. Clones were read by immunoSEQ multiplex PCR, and TCRdb kept only the in-frame ones, dropping some. The sample records about 180,000 clones, 60% to 85% being singletons. The sequence derives from a man younger than 30 in good health and CMV-seronegative. The V gene is TRBV5-4, the J gene TRBJ2-6, with D possibly matching TRBD1 (6 bases). Sequenced material: PBMCs. The CDR3 region is CASSLPGVGANVLTF. The CDR3 region has the DNA TGTGCCAGCAGCTTGCCAGGGGTCGGGGCCAACGTCCTGACTTTC.